Following are 26 T cell receptor beta chains from one sample sequenced in a study of control samples from healthy donors and cancer patients. Some clones are missing from TCRdb's copy, which holds only in-frame ones; the method was immunoSEQ multiplex PCR. The table lists approximately 94,000 clones, 87% of them singletons, with 15% to 20% in the top ten. Sequencing used blood. The receptors originated from a woman in her fifties or sixties in good health.

This clone was recorded only once. The chain employs TRBV6-5 and TRBJ2-1; D could derive from TRBD1 or TRBD2 (5 bases each). The CDR3 runs to 14 residues. The V end was cut by 10 bases, the J end by 0 bases, with 13 bases between. CDR1 and CDR2 (germline): MNHEY, SVGAGI. The CDR3 loop reads CANRDPSSYNEQFF. Here the CDR3 DNA reads TGTGCCAACCGGGACCCCAGCTCCTACAATGAGCAGTTCTTC.

V and J are TRBV7-9 and TRBJ2-7; 7 nucleotides agree with TRBD2. This CDR3 is built from 15 residues. CDR1 and CDR2 from the germline V gene are SEHNR and FQNEAQ (reference sequence). Germline trimming cut 5 bases from V and 7 bases from J; bases unmatched to any gene: 14. This CDR3 is CASSAQNLGGGEQYV. The CDR3 DNA follows: TGTGCCAGCAGCGCTCAAAATCTGGGCGGGGGAGAGCAGTACGTC.

The CDR3 DNA reads as TGTGCCAGCAGCCAGGCGGGACTAGCGGGGGGACTACCCCAAGAGACCCAGTACTTC. Residues: CASSQAGLAGGLPQETQYF. The gene calls are TRBV3-1 (or the pseudogene TRBV3-2) and TRBJ2-5; 15 bases are shared with TRBD2. The V and J ends lost 3 bases and 1 base, in that order; junction bases with no gene match: 9. In germline, CDR1 is LGHDT, CDR2 YNNKEL (reference sequence). The CDR3 loop spans 19 amino acids.

The V call is TRBV4-1, the J call TRBJ2-7, with TRBD2 matching over 8 bases. This CDR3 has 19 amino acids. Germline V CDR1 and CDR2: MGHRA, YSYEKL. V lost 4 bases, J lost 3 bases, and 20 bases stayed unmatched. The CDR3 protein is CASSLLPFRPGGPYYEQYF. The CDR3 DNA reads TGCGCCAGCAGCCTCCTTCCATTCAGGCCGGGGGGGCCGTACTACGAGCAGTACTTC.

The gene calls are TRBV5-1 and TRBJ2-2; unclear D gene. The CDR3 runs to 14 residues. V lost 3 bases to trimming and J lost 4 bases, with 10 bases between them. Germline V gives CDR1 SGHRS, CDR2 YFSETQ. Written as DNA, the CDR3 is TGCGCCAGCAGCTCCGGGTTCCCCACCGGGGAGCTGTTTTTT. As protein: CASSSGFPTGELFF.

The chain has TRBV5-6 and TRBJ2-5, with no clear D. The V end was cut by 1 base, the J end by 5 bases, with 3 bases between. Germline CDR1 is SGHDT and CDR2 is YYEEEE. CDR3 size: 11 residues. The CDR3 region is CASSLTETQYF. DNA for the CDR3: TGTGCCAGCAGCTTGACGGAGACCCAGTACTTC. The whole variable domain, filled in from reference TRBV5-6 and TRBJ2-5, reads DAGVTQSPTHLIKTRGQQVTLRCSPKSGHDTVSWYQQALGQGPQFIFQYYEEEERQRGNFPDRFSGHQFPNYSSELNVNALLLGDSALYLCASSLTETQYFGPGTRLLVL.

This clone has just one count. This chain joins TRBV5-4 and TRBJ1-1; D is uncertain. Trimming took 0 bases from V and 4 from J, leaving 13 bases between them. The CDR3 has 15 amino acids. Germline CDR1 is SGHNT and CDR2 is YYREEE (reference sequence). The CDR3 region has the DNA TGTGCCAGCAGCTTGGTGGGCCTCCCCCCCACTGAAGCTTTCTTT. It is translated as CASSLVGLPPTEAFF.

The rearrangement links TRBV18 to TRBJ2-3, with no clear D. CDR1 is KGHSH, CDR2 LQKENI, per germline. There are 14 residues in the CDR3. Trimming cost V 1 base and J 2 bases, with 7 bases left between them. CDR3 bases: TGTGCCAGCTCACCACAAGAGTCCACAGATACGCAGTATTTT. Translating gives CASSPQESTDTQYF.

On this clone: Its ends do not fully match the called genes, so a read error is possible. CDR3 bases: TGCGCCAGCACCCAAAGTCAGGGACTGGGGAATGAGCAGTTCTTC. As protein: CASTQSQGLGNEQFF. This sequence joins TRBV4-1 and TRBJ2-1, with a weak D call TRBD2 (6 bases). Germline-derived CDR1 and CDR2 are MGHRA and YSYEKL. This CDR3 spans 15 amino acids.

V is TRBV2 and J is TRBJ1-1; the D is unclear. Germline assignment: CDR1 SNHLY and CDR2 FYNNEI. V lost 1 base to trimming and J lost 0 bases, with 0 bases between them. This CDR3 contains 12 residues. This CDR3 reads CASSEVNTEAFF. CDR3 nucleotides: TGTGCCAGCAGTGAAGTGAACACTGAAGCTTTCTTT.

The rearrangement uses TRBV6-6 and TRBJ1-1, with D possibly TRBD1 on 5 matching bases. This CDR3 contains 11 residues. V shed 6 bases and J shed 5 bases, with 7 bases lying between them. CDR1 is MNHNY, CDR2 SVGAGI, per germline (reference sequence). The chain's CDR3 is CASREGTEAFF. CDR3 sequence (DNA): TGTGCCAGCAGAGAGGGGACTGAAGCTTTCTTT.

This rearrangement joins TRBV5-5 to TRBJ2-7; TRBD2 aligns across 7 bases. CDR3 length: 15 residues. Germline V gene sequence: CDR1 SGHKS, CDR2 YYEKEE (reference sequence). V shed 4 bases, J shed 7 bases, and the junction held 14 bases outside the gene matches. CDR3 sequence (DNA): TGTGCCAGCAGCCCAGCGGGGCCCTCATCGGGGGAGCAGTACTTC. Residues: CASSPAGPSSGEQYF.

This chain connects TRBV12-3 or TRBV12-4 to TRBJ1-3, with D possibly being TRBD1 (5 bases). With 8 bases removed from V and 3 bases from J, the gap between germline ends came to 8 bases. CDR3 length: 12 amino acids. The CDR3 is CASGGDGNTIYF. In DNA, the CDR3 is TGTGCCAGCGGGGGGGATGGAAACACCATATATTTT.

The J gene is TRBJ2-7, the V gene TRBV27, with D perhaps TRBD1 (6 bases). Germline V gene data show CDR1 as MNHEY and CDR2 as SMNVEV (reference sequence). The CDR3 sequence is 15 residues long. V lost 5 bases and J lost 0, with 14 bases in between. The CDR3 is CASSPLTGRSYEQYF. CDR3 sequence (DNA): TGTGCCAGCAGTCCCCTTACAGGGCGCTCCTACGAGCAGTACTTC.

This chain joins TRBV29-1 and TRBJ2-1, with 7 nucleotides matching TRBD1. J was trimmed by 1 base and V by 7 bases; bases with no gene match: 7. This CDR3 region has 14 residues. Per the germline V gene, CDR1 is SQVTM and CDR2 is ANQGSEA. Here the CDR3 reads CSATGTVSYNEQFF. The CDR3 DNA sequence: TGCAGCGCTACCGGGACAGTTTCCTACAATGAGCAGTTCTTC.

This clone was seen just once. The J gene is TRBJ1-5, the V gene TRBV18; 8 positions agree with TRBD1. With V trimmed by 5 bases and J by 5 bases, 2 bases remained unmatched. The germline CDR1 and CDR2 sequences are KGHSH and LQKENI. This CDR3 comprises 13 residues. The CDR3 DNA is TGTGCCAGCTCAGAGGGACAGGATCAGCCCCAGCATTTT. Protein product: CASSEGQDQPQHF. Full variable domain (rest looked up from reference TRBV18 and TRBJ1-5): NAGVMQNPRHLVRRRGQEARLRCSPMKGHSHVYWYRQLPEEGLKFMVYLQKENIIDESGMPKERFSAEFPKEGPSILRIQQVVRGDSAAYFCASSEGQDQPQHFGDGTRLSIL.

This chain joins TRBV18 and TRBJ1-1; tentatively, D is TRBD1 (5 bases). This CDR3 has 14 residues. V was shortened by 4 bases and J by 0 bases, with 9 bases between the two germline ends. Germline V gene data show CDR1 as KGHSH and CDR2 as LQKENI. CDR3 region: CASSLSGLNTEAFF. The CDR3 DNA is TGTGCCAGCTCACTCTCGGGGCTGAACACTGAAGCTTTCTTT.

The chain employs TRBV7-2 and TRBJ2-3; possible D gene TRBD2, 5 bases. Trimming shortened V by 4 bases and J by 2 bases, and 13 bases separated the two germline ends. The CDR3 consists of 15 residues. Germline CDR1 SGHTA, CDR2 FQGNSA. The chain's CDR3 is CASSYRRRNTDTQYF. Here the CDR3 DNA reads TGTGCCAGCAGCTACCGTCGGAGGAACACAGATACGCAGTATTTT.

The genes are TRBV27 and TRBJ1-4; 7 positions agree with TRBD1. This CDR3 region has 14 residues. Trimming at V came to 6 bases and at J to 8 bases, leaving 9 bases not matched to a gene. In germline, CDR1 is MNHEY, CDR2 SMNVEV (reference sequence). CDR3 loop: CASSSRGTSEKLFF. The DNA for the CDR3 is TGTGCCAGCAGCTCCAGGGGGACTTCGGAAAAACTGTTTTTT.

The gene calls are TRBV19 and TRBJ2-7; 8 bases line up with TRBD1. CDR1 and CDR2 (germline): LNHDA, SQIVND (reference sequence). With V trimmed by 3 bases and J by 3 bases, 13 bases remained unmatched. The CDR3 spans 17 residues. CDR3 region: CASSMRTGFYVGYEQYF. CDR3 bases: TGTGCCAGTAGTATGAGGACAGGGTTTTACGTTGGCTACGAGCAGTACTTC.

This clone was counted once. This chain joins TRBV2 and TRBJ1-3; D uncertain. Germline CDR1 reads SNHLY; CDR2 reads FYNNEI. Deletions cut 3 bases from V and 0 bases from J, with 9 bases between. This CDR3 contains 15 residues. This chain's CDR3 is CASSEQALSGNTIYF. CDR3 bases: TGTGCCAGCAGTGAGCAGGCTCTCTCTGGAAACACCATATATTTT.

The V call is TRBV24-1, the J call TRBJ2-6; D unresolved. The CDR3 totals 14 residues. Trimming stripped 5 bases from V and 0 bases from J, with 4 bases between. Germline V gene lookup returns CDR1 KGHDR and CDR2 SFDVKD. This CDR3 is CATSGDSGANVLTF. CDR3 nucleotide sequence: TGTGCCACCAGTGGCGACTCTGGGGCCAACGTCCTGACTTTC.

The chain employs TRBV7-3 and TRBJ2-3; 9 bases map to TRBD1. The CDR3 is made up of 18 amino acids. Germline-derived CDR1 and CDR2 are SGHTA and FQGTGA. Unmatched junction bases numbered 13, after V lost 2 bases and J lost 4 bases. The CDR3 region has the DNA TGTGCCAGCAGCTTACCGGAAACAGGGGGCCCGACTGCAGATACGCAGTATTTT. It translates to CASSLPETGGPTADTQYF.

The chain has TRBV18 and TRBJ2-1; D not resolved. Trimming took off 1 base at V and 5 bases at J, with 9 bases between the two ends. The CDR3 sequence is 14 residues long. Germline V gives CDR1 KGHSH, CDR2 LQKENI. In nucleotides, the CDR3 is TGTGCCAGCTCACCACGTAACAGCAACAATGAGCAGTTCTTC. Translated, it gives CASSPRNSNNEQFF.

The rearrangement links TRBV7-7 to TRBJ2-5; D is possibly TRBD2 (6 bases). The V and J ends lost 3 bases and 3 bases respectively, with 8 bases between them. This CDR3 comprises 13 residues. Germline-derived CDR1 and CDR2 are SSHAT and FNYEAQ (reference sequence). CDR3 coding DNA: TGTGCCAGCAGCTTGGGGGGAGAAGAGACCCAGTACTTC. Residues: CASSLGGEETQYF.

The chain links TRBV20-1 to TRBJ2-7; TRBD2 matches at 9 bases. Germline lookup yields CDR1 DFQATT and CDR2 SNEGSKA (reference sequence). The CDR3 has 15 residues. V shed 3 bases, J shed 0 bases, and the junction held 6 bases outside the gene matches. The CDR3 DNA sequence: TGCAGTGCTAGTTCAACGACTAGCGGCTCCTACGAGCAGTACTTC. It translates to CSASSTTSGSYEQYF.